Each of the 20 T cell receptor beta chains below was sequenced from the same sample in a study of response to subunit inactivated influenza vaccine. MiXCR was run by TCRdb on the RT-PCR reads, yielding one entry per CDR3 protein. The sample includes hundreds of thousands of distinct CDR3 sequences, about 11% seen only once; the top ten take around 9.6%. Sequenced here: PBMCs from blood, sampled on the day of vaccination. The receptors come from a man aged 50-60 years who received an inactivated influenza vaccine.

This clonotype was counted at least ten times. The CDR3 DNA sequence: TGCAGCGTTGAATCGCGACAGCAAGAGACCCAGTACTTC. Its protein product is CSVESRQQETQYF. This chain links TRBV29-1 with TRBJ2-5; maybe TRBD1 (5 bases). The V gene's germline CDR1 is SQVTM and CDR2 ANQGSEA. Trimming pared 2 bases from V and 2 bases from J, leaving 9 bases between. CDR3 length: 13 amino acids.

V and J are TRBV4-2 and TRBJ2-1, with D unresolved. The CDR3 covers 13 residues. Germline lookup yields CDR1 LGHNA and CDR2 YNFKEQ. V shed 3 bases and J shed 6 bases, with 9 bases lying between them. The CDR3: CASSQVPRNEQFF. DNA of the CDR3: TGTGCCAGCAGCCAGGTCCCCCGCAATGAGCAGTTCTTC.

In its sample, this clonotype was seen a few times. The rearrangement joins TRBV12-3 or TRBV12-4 to TRBJ1-2; weak D call: TRBD1 (5 bases). V gave up 0 bases and J gave up 8 bases, with 13 bases separating them. The CDR3 runs 14 residues. CDR3 sequence: CASSLALWAGGYTF. DNA of the CDR3: TGTGCCAGCAGTTTAGCGCTATGGGCAGGGGGCTACACCTTC.

The J gene is TRBJ1-4, the V gene TRBV18; 8 positions match TRBD1. Trimming cost V 3 bases and J 6 bases; bases outside gene matches: 3. The CDR3 runs 14 residues. Germline assignment: CDR1 KGHSH and CDR2 LQKENI. CDR3 nucleotides: TGTGCCAGCTCACCCAGGGGGCGCGATGAAAAACTGTTTTTT. Translating gives CASSPRGRDEKLFF.

This clonotype has a count of ten or more. The V gene is TRBV12-3 or TRBV12-4, the J gene TRBJ1-5; 9 positions match TRBD1. V dropped 5 bases and J dropped 7; count of bases not matched to a gene: 9. This CDR3 contains 15 residues. For the CDR3, the DNA is TGTGCCAGCAGTCCGCAGGGACAGGGAAACCAGCCCCAGCATTTT. Residues: CASSPQGQGNQPQHF.

This sequence joins TRBV14 and TRBJ2-3, with 9 nucleotides matching TRBD1. The ends lost 5 bases at V and 0 bases at J; junction bases unmatched: 9. The CDR3 totals 17 residues. Germline V gene data show CDR1 as SGHDN and CDR2 as FVKESK. DNA for the CDR3: TGTGCCAGCAGCGATCCTGGGACAGGGTATAGCACAGATACGCAGTATTTT. Its translation: CASSDPGTGYSTDTQYF. Using reference TRBV14 and TRBJ2-3 for the parts outside the CDR3, the full variable domain is EAGVTQFPSHSVIEKGQTVTLRCDPISGHDNLYWYRRVMGKEIKFLLHFVKESKQDESGMPNNRFLAERTGGTYSTLKVQPAELEDSGVYFCASSDPGTGYSTDTQYFGPGTRLTVL.

This rearrangement joins TRBV7-8 to TRBJ1-3; D gene ambiguous. Trimming stripped 3 bases from V and 4 bases from J, with 7 bases between. There are 13 residues in the CDR3. Germline values: CDR1 SGHVS, CDR2 FQNEAQ. CDR3 sequence reads: CASSFLRGNTIYF. DNA for the CDR3: TGTGCCAGCAGCTTTTTGCGGGGAAACACCATATATTTT.

The chain has TRBV27 and TRBJ2-1, with 7 bases identical to TRBD1. CDR3 length: 17 residues. The ends lost 5 bases at V and 8 bases at J; junction bases unmatched: 18. From germline, CDR1 is MNHEY and CDR2 SMNVEV (reference sequence). CDR3 residues: CASSHLGWFDRVDEQFF. In nucleotides, the CDR3 is TGTGCCAGCAGTCACCTGGGGTGGTTCGACAGGGTAGATGAGCAGTTCTTC.

This rearrangement joins TRBV7-9 to TRBJ1-1; a possible D gene is TRBD1 (5 bases). Germline CDR1 is SEHNR and CDR2 is FQNEAQ (reference sequence). The V end lost 5 bases, the J end lost 3 bases, and 16 bases lay between the germline ends. The CDR3 is 15 amino acids. The CDR3 spells CASSRRERGDTEAFF. The DNA of the CDR3 is TGTGCCAGCAGCAGACGGGAACGAGGGGACACTGAAGCTTTCTTT.

In its sample, this clonotype was seen a few times. This chain joins TRBV7-7 and TRBJ2-1; 12 bases map to TRBD2. The CDR3 is 14 amino acids. The germline V gene encodes CDR1 SSHAT and CDR2 FNYEAQ (reference sequence). Trimming removed 5 bases from V and 10 bases from J; junction bases left unmatched: 6. This CDR3 is CASSRSTSGREQFF. The CDR3 coding sequence is TGTGCCAGCAGCAGATCGACTAGCGGGAGAGAGCAGTTCTTC.

The chain carries TRBV5-5 and TRBJ2-3, with TRBD2 identical over 9 bases. Germline-derived CDR1 and CDR2 are SGHKS and YYEKEE (reference sequence). This CDR3 spans 16 amino acids. V dropped 0 bases and J dropped 11; count of bases not matched to a gene: 13. CDR3 sequence: CASSLGTWAGGRRQYF. CDR3 nucleotide sequence: TGTGCCAGCAGCTTGGGGACGTGGGCGGGGGGGCGTAGGCAGTATTTT.

In this sample, this clonotype turned up many times. This chain links TRBV4-3 with TRBJ2-7; 11 bases line up with TRBD1. V was clipped by 5 bases and J by 3 bases; unmatched bases: 6. Germline V gene sequence: CDR1 LGHNA, CDR2 YSLEER. This CDR3 has 15 residues. The CDR3 protein is CASSEGTGGFYEQYF. The CDR3 DNA reads as TGCGCCAGCAGCGAAGGGACAGGGGGTTTCTACGAGCAGTACTTC.

This rearrangement joins TRBV28 to TRBJ1-1; D not certain. Germline CDR1 reads MDHEN; CDR2 reads SYDVKM. V lost 2 bases and J lost 3, with 10 bases in between. The length of the CDR3 is 14 residues. Here the CDR3 DNA reads TGTGCCAGCAGTTTAGTTGTCGTCTACACTGAAGCTTTCTTT. As protein: CASSLVVVYTEAFF.

V is TRBV6-1 and J is TRBJ2-7; TRBD1 matches 8 bases. Germline CDR1 and CDR2: MNHNS and SASEGT. J was trimmed by 0 bases and V by 6 bases; bases with no gene match: 10. This CDR3 comprises 16 residues. The DNA for the CDR3 is TGTGCCAGCAGCCAGGGGGCGGGCCCCCGCTCCTACGAGCAGTACTTC. Translating gives CASSQGAGPRSYEQYF.

This clonotype was seen a single time. The V call is TRBV9, the J call TRBJ2-7; TRBD2 matches 13 bases. V lost 3 bases to trimming and J lost 3 bases; unmatched junction nucleotides: 6. The germline V gene encodes CDR1 SGDLS and CDR2 YYNGEE. This CDR3 is 16 amino acids long. The CDR3 is CASSAYGLAGVYEQYF. Written as DNA, the CDR3 is TGTGCCAGCAGCGCCTATGGACTAGCGGGGGTCTACGAGCAGTACTTC.

This clonotype showed up many times. The chain couples TRBV7-9 to TRBJ2-7; 9 bases are shared with TRBD2. CDR3 size: 14 residues. Losses at the gene ends were 1 base for V and 3 bases for J; bases not matched to a gene: 1. Germline assignment: CDR1 SEHNR and CDR2 FQNEAQ (reference sequence). The CDR3 reads CASSLGLADYEQYF. The CDR3 DNA reads TGTGCCAGCAGCTTAGGACTAGCGGACTACGAGCAGTACTTC.

The V gene is TRBV7-2, the J gene TRBJ2-1; 15 bases agree with TRBD2. CDR3 size: 17 residues. Trimming removed 5 bases from V and 8 bases from J; junction bases left unmatched: 10. Germline CDR1 SGHTA, CDR2 FQGNSA. CDR3 in amino acids: CASSAKLGLAGGHEQFF. The DNA of the CDR3 is TGTGCCAGCAGCGCTAAGTTGGGACTAGCGGGGGGCCATGAGCAGTTCTTC. Together with reference TRBV7-2 and TRBJ2-1, the CDR3 gives the full variable domain: GAGVSQSPSNKVTEKGKDVELRCDPISGHTALYWYRQSLGQGLEFLIYFQGNSAPDKSGLPSDRFSAERTGGSVSTLTIQRTQQEDSAVYLCASSAKLGLAGGHEQFFGPGTRLTVL.

This clonotype was seen a few times. J is TRBJ1-4 and V is TRBV2; tentative D call: TRBD1 (5 bases). CDR1 is SNHLY, CDR2 FYNNEI, per germline. V was cut by 4 bases and J by 8 bases, with 14 bases left in between. The CDR3 is 14 amino acids. The CDR3 is CASSAGDGGEKLFF. DNA of the CDR3: TGTGCCAGCAGTGCCGGGGACGGCGGAGAAAAACTGTTTTTT.

This clonotype was seen a handful of times. The rearrangement uses TRBV28 and TRBJ2-7, with 8 bases matching TRBD2. With V trimmed by 8 bases and J by 1 base, 7 bases remained unmatched. Germline V CDR1 and CDR2: MDHEN, SYDVKM. CDR3 length: 14 amino acids. The CDR3 DNA is TGTGCCAGCGGATCACTAGCGGCTTCCTACGAGCAGTACTTC. This translates into CASGSLAASYEQYF.

CDR3 DNA sequence: TGCGCCAGCAGTGTAATAGGGAATGAGCAGTTCTTC. Translating gives CASSVIGNEQFF. The V and J genes are TRBV10-2 and TRBJ2-1; D uncertain. Germline lookup yields CDR1 WSHSY and CDR2 SAAADI. The CDR3 extends over 12 amino acids. V gave up 4 bases and J gave up 7 bases, with 8 bases separating them.